The T cell receptor beta chain under discussion was sequenced for a study of radiotherapy plus CTLA-4 blockade in lung cancer (dated by TCRdb to the late 2010s). For the study in its entirety: Among enrolled patients, under 20% had an objective response and about 30% reached disease control.

Libraries were prepared through the immunoSEQ multiplex PCR assay. In its TCRdb copy, this immuneACCESS table keeps in-frame sequences only and misses some clones. Where compared with another copy, unresolved V genes explain less than half of these, and the others have no known cause. The sample table records roughly 110,000 clones; approximately 80% of these occur just once. Jointly, the top ten make up around 3.3% of the sample. Overall study results and their limits: Early dynamic changes in blood T cell clones, together with increased serum interferon-beta after radiation, were reported as the strongest predictors of response. After treatment with radiotherapy and ipilimumab, TCR clones that originated in tumors expanded in peripheral blood.

Notes on this clone: The antigen it recognizes is unknown. No much larger clone is present one base from it, and per-base qualities are unavailable.

Focal radiation therapy combined with CTLA-4 blockade (ipilimumab) was tested in patients with chemo-refractory metastatic non-small-cell lung cancer. The germline V gene (reference sequence) supplies CDR1 SGHNT and CDR2 YYREEE. From cysteine to phenylalanine, the CDR3 is 15 amino acids long. The read is trimmed to its CDR3 DNA, 45 bases read in frame from base 1. Trimming costs V 4 bases and J 1 base, and their ends lie 11 bases apart. The sequencing here drew on peripheral blood, taken from a patient treated with radiotherapy plus ipilimumab. Rearrangement joined TRBV5-4 to TRBJ2-2; the D gene is perhaps TRBD1, from 6 matching bases. This TCR was sampled from a human donor with non-small cell lung cancer that progressed on radiotherapy plus ipilimumab. Some clones in this sample may be carry-over from other donors' samples. The CDR3 here reads CASSPSRGNTGELFF. The sequenced DNA is TGTGCCAGCAGCCCAAGCAGGGGGAACACCGGGGAGCTGTTTTTT.